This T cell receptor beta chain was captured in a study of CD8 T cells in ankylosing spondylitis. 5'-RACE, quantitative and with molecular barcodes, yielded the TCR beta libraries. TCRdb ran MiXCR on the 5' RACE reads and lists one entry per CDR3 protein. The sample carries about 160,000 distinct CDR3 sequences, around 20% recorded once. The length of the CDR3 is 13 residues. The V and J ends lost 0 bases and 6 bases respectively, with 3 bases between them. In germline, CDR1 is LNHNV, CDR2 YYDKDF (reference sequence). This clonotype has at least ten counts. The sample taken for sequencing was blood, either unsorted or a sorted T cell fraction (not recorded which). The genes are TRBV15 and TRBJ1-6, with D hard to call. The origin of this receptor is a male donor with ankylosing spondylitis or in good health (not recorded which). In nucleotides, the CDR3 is TGTGCCACCAGCAGAGATAGTAATTCACCCCTCCACTTT. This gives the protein CATSRDSNSPLHF.